Shown below are 17 T cell receptor beta chains from a single sample sequenced in a study of liver allograft versus peripheral blood T cells. As for the study in general: Intrahepatic T cell receptor repertoires from transplanted livers were compared against repertoires in recipients' peripheral blood.

TCRdb re-derived calls from the reads in MiXCR, one entry per CDR3 protein. The sample gives 2,000 to 2,500 distinct CDR3 sequences, 15% of which show up once; over 9% is in the top ten. The receptors stem from a human patient who had a liver transplant. Some T cells may be provided by the graft donor.

In this sample, this clonotype is medium-sized. This chain links TRBV20-1 with TRBJ1-4, with D hard to call. The germline V and J ends were trimmed by 2 bases and 9 bases, with 10 bases remaining between them. The CDR3 runs to 12 residues. In germline, CDR1 is DFQATT, CDR2 SNEGSKA (reference sequence). CDR3 sequence (DNA): TGCAGTGCTAGATTCGGGAACCAAAAACTGTTTTTT. Its protein is CSARFGNQKLFF.

This clonotype was detected a few times. This chain uses TRBV5-4 with TRBJ2-3; the D gene could be TRBD1 or TRBD2 (5 bases each). This CDR3 is 13 amino acids long. Germline V gene sequence: CDR1 SGHNT, CDR2 YYREEE (reference sequence). Trimming took off 3 bases at V and 1 base at J, with 6 bases between the two ends. The CDR3 region has the DNA TGTGCCAGCAGCTGGGACCGCACAGATACGCAGTATTTT. Residues: CASSWDRTDTQYF.

By share, this clonotype counts as medium-sized. The chain links TRBV14 to TRBJ2-5; TRBD1 matches 9 bases. Germline assignment: CDR1 SGHDN and CDR2 FVKESK. The CDR3 spans 16 residues. J gave up 2 bases and V 4 bases, and 8 bases lay outside the gene matches. The CDR3 nucleotides read TGTGCCAGCAGCCGAGAACAGGGGGCGCGACAAGAGACCCAGTACTTC. It codes for CASSREQGARQETQYF. Filled out from reference TRBV14 and TRBJ2-5, the complete variable domain reads EAGVTQFPSHSVIEKGQTVTLRCDPISGHDNLYWYRRVMGKEIKFLLHFVKESKQDESGMPNNRFLAERTGGTYSTLKVQPAELEDSGVYFCASSREQGARQETQYFGPGTRLLVL.

By share, this clonotype counts as medium-sized (0.01 to 0.1%). This clone may be a read error of a much larger clone one base away. The V and J genes are TRBV15 and TRBJ1-2; D remains ambiguous. This CDR3 spans 16 amino acids. V was clipped by 3 bases and J by 2 bases, with 16 bases between them. Germline V gene data show CDR1 as LNHNV and CDR2 as YYDKDF (reference sequence). This chain's CDR3 is CATSSHRPAENYGYTF. The CDR3 DNA sequence: TGTGCCACCAGCAGCCACCGACCGGCGGAAAACTATGGCTACACCTTC.

This clonotype is medium-sized within its sample. V is TRBV29-1 and J is TRBJ1-1; D possibly corresponds to TRBD1 (6 bases). With 7 bases removed from V and 11 bases from J, the gap between germline ends came to 17 bases. CDR3 length: 11 amino acids. Germline CDR1 SQVTM, CDR2 ANQGSEA. This chain's CDR3 is CSASDSFGAFF. The CDR3 DNA is TGCAGCGCTTCGGACAGCTTTGGGGCTTTCTTT. Variable domain in full (rest from reference TRBV29-1 and TRBJ1-1): SAVISQKPSRDICQRGTSLTIQCQVDSQVTMMFWYRQQPGQSLTLIATANQGSEATYESGFVIDKFPISRPNLTFSTLTVSNMSPEDSSIYLCSASDSFGAFFGQGTRLTVV.

This clonotype is deemed medium-sized (0.01 to 0.1%). The chain links TRBV2 to TRBJ1-2; 7 bases fit TRBD1. The V gene end was trimmed by 10 bases and the J gene end by 4 bases; junction bases not matched to a gene: 9. This CDR3 spans 13 amino acids. Per germline, CDR1 SNHLY and CDR2 FYNNEI. This CDR3 reads CANSGTAVYGYTF. DNA for the CDR3: TGTGCCAACTCCGGGACAGCAGTCTATGGCTACACCTTC.

This chain connects TRBV6-2 or TRBV6-3 to TRBJ2-7; 7 bases line up with TRBD1. Germline V gene sequence: CDR1 MNHEY, CDR2 SVGEGT. J gave up 3 bases and V 4 bases, and 3 bases lay outside the gene matches. The CDR3 has 13 residues. The CDR3 loop reads CASSSPGGYEQYF. The CDR3 nucleotides are TGTGCCAGCAGTTCCCCAGGGGGCTACGAGCAGTACTTC.

This clonotype is medium-sized within its sample. This chain links TRBV5-6 with TRBJ1-2; D perhaps matches TRBD1 (5 bases). Between the trimmed V and J ends, which lost 4 bases and 7 bases, there was a span of 8 bases. In germline, CDR1 is SGHDT, CDR2 YYEEEE. The CDR3 covers 11 residues. CDR3 in amino acids: CASSAGFGYTF. The CDR3 DNA sequence: TGTGCCAGCAGCGCAGGGTTTGGCTACACCTTC.

This clonotype is categorized as medium-sized. V is TRBV20-1 and J is TRBJ2-3; tentative D call: TRBD2 (7 bases). Trimming removed 3 bases from V and 4 bases from J, with 11 bases in between. The CDR3 contains 13 residues. From germline, CDR1 is DFQATT and CDR2 SNEGSKA (reference sequence). The chain's CDR3 is CSASGGPADTQYF. The CDR3 DNA is TGCAGTGCTAGCGGGGGGCCAGCAGATACGCAGTATTTT.

In the case of this clonotype: Given a far larger clone just one base away, this is likely a sequencing read error. This chain connects TRBV7-4 to TRBJ2-1; 8 bases fit TRBD1. The CDR3 covers 15 residues. The germline V gene encodes CDR1 SGHVT and CDR2 SQSDAQ. CDR3 in amino acids: CVSSSGQGPYNEQFF. CDR3 nucleotides: TGTGTCAGCAGCTCCGGACAGGGTCCCTACAATGAGCAGTTCTTC.

This clonotype came up once. With only one base between it and a far larger clone, this is likely a read error. V is TRBV2 and J is TRBJ1-6; D is unresolved. The CDR3 contains 15 residues. Germline CDR1 SNHLY, CDR2 FYNNEI. The CDR3 coding sequence is TGTACCAGCAGTTACGCCCATAAACTCAATTCACCCCTCCACTTT. Translated: CTSSYAHKLNSPLHF.

This clonotype was recorded many times. The chain carries TRBV5-4 and TRBJ2-7, with TRBD1 as a possible D gene (6 bases). Germline loops: CDR1 SGHNT, CDR2 YYREEE (reference sequence). The germline V and J ends were trimmed by 1 base and 7 bases, with 12 bases remaining between them. CDR3 length: 13 residues. This CDR3 is CASSLWDGQEQYF. The CDR3 coding sequence is TGTGCCAGCAGCTTGTGGGACGGACAGGAGCAGTACTTC.

This clonotype was picked up one time. A junction end diverges from the germline sequence, so it may reflect a read error. V usage is TRBV6-1 and J usage is TRBJ2-3, with a weak D call TRBD2 (6 bases). This CDR3 contains 18 residues. Germline V gene data show CDR1 as MNHNS and CDR2 as SASEGT. This CDR3 is CVSSALILTSGEADTQYF. CDR3 coding DNA: TGTGTCAGCAGTGCCCTTATACTGACTAGTGGGGAAGCAGATACGCAGTATTTT.

By proportion, this clonotype is medium-sized (0.01 to 0.1%). The rearrangement links TRBV6-1 to TRBJ1-2; perhaps TRBD1 as D (6 bases). Germline CDR1 MNHNS, CDR2 SASEGT. V shed 5 bases and J shed 3 bases, with 16 bases lying between them. CDR3 length equals 15 residues. Here the CDR3 DNA reads TGTGCCAGCAGTCTATTAGGGGGGGGCTACTATGGCTACACCTTC. Translated, it gives CASSLLGGGYYGYTF.

This clonotype is deemed medium-sized. The chain is built from TRBV15 and TRBJ1-5; D gene ambiguous. Trimming stripped 3 bases from V and 0 bases from J, with 6 bases between. CDR3 size: 14 residues. The germline gives CDR1 LNHNV, CDR2 YYDKDF (reference sequence). The CDR3 nucleotides are TGTGCCACCAGCAGGTTAAATAGCAATCAGCCCCAGCATTTT. This gives the protein CATSRLNSNQPQHF.

Within the sample, this clonotype is medium-sized. This rearrangement joins TRBV29-1 to TRBJ2-7, with D perhaps matching TRBD1 (5 bases). The germline CDR1 and CDR2 sequences are SQVTM and ANQGSEA. This CDR3 comprises 11 residues. Trimming stripped 4 bases from V and 3 bases from J, with 7 bases between. The CDR3 is CSVVQGYEQYF. CDR3 nucleotide sequence: TGCAGCGTTGTCCAGGGCTACGAGCAGTACTTC.

By share, this clonotype counts as medium-sized. CDR3 sequence reads: CASSYGQLNSPLHF. CDR3 DNA sequence: TGTGCCAGCAGTTACGGGCAATTAAATTCACCCCTCCACTTT. V and J are TRBV6-5 and TRBJ1-6; D unresolved. The V and J ends lost 2 bases and 7 bases respectively, with 9 bases between them. Germline CDR1 is MNHEY and CDR2 is SVGAGI. The CDR3 has 14 amino acids.